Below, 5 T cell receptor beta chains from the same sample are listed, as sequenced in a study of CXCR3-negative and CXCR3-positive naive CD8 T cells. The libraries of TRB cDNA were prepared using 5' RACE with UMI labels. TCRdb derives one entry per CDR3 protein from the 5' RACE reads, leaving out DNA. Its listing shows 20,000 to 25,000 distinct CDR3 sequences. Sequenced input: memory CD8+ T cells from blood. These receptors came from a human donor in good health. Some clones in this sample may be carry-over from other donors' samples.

The CDR3 sequence is CASSLSVAGVLDEQFF. The rearrangement links TRBV5-1 to TRBJ2-1; TCRdb outputs TRBD2, but without DNA this stays unchecked. CDR1 and CDR2 (germline): SGHRS, YFSETQ. CDR3 length: 16 amino acids.

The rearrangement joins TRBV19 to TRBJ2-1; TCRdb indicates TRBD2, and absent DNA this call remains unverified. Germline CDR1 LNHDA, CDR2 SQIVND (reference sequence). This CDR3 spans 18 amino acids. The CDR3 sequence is CASTDPGTSGIKYNEQFF.

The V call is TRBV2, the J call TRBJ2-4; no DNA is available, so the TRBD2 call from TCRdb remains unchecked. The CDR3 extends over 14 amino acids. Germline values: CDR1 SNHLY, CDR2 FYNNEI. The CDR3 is CASRSRGGENIQYF.

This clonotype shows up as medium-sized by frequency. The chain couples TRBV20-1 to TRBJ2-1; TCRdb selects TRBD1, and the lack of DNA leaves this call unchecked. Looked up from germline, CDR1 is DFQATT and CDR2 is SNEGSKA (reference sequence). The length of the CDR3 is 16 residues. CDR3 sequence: CSARDIGGASYNEQFF.

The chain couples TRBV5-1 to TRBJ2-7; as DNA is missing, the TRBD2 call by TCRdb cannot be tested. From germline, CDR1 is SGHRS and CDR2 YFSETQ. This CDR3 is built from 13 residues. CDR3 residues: CASSPSWDLEQYF.